This TCR beta chain was observed in a study of T cell repertoires in cytomegalovirus infection. Study as a whole: Both CMV infection and a matching HLA type were indicated by public TCR beta signatures. General study results and limits: CMV-specific TCR beta clonotypes restricted by HLA-C were the ones dominating the ex vivo response.

Regarding this clonotype: Its specificity is not known.

TCRdb itself ran the reads through MiXCR, one entry per CDR3 protein. The sample yields approximately 500,000 distinct CDR3 sequences, 11% seen once. Germline CDR1 is SNHLY and CDR2 is FYNNEI. This CDR3 is built from 14 residues. Trimming removed 8 bases from V and 0 bases from J, with 12 bases in between. The J gene is TRBJ2-3, the V gene TRBV2, with a weak D call TRBD2 (6 bases). Sequencing used PBMCs. This clonotype was sampled from a human donor in good health (CMV status not recorded). Some clones in this sample may be carry-over from other donors' samples. The CDR3 is CASLRGTSTDTQYF. The CDR3 DNA follows: TGTGCCAGCCTTCGGGGGACTAGCACAGATACGCAGTATTTT.